These T cell receptor beta chains were read from a single sample in a study of cytomegalovirus exposure and HLA in healthy donors. The table came from immunoSEQ multiplex PCR; TCRdb's copy has only in-frame clones and leaves some out. Among about 67,000 clones listed, over 75% were seen once. Sequenced material: PBMCs. Receptor source: a woman in her twenties or thirties in good health and CMV-seropositive. CDR3s include the opening cysteine and the closing phenylalanine or tryptophan. A D gene is named only where the DNA matches it firmly. Clone size is shown for a subset of rows, as once, few, many or a class of expanded clone.

clone_size: -; v_call: TRBV29-1; d_call: TRBD2; j_call: TRBJ2-1; cdr3_nt: TGCAGCGTTTTGAGGGCTAGCGGAAACAATGAGCAGTTCTTC; cdr3_aa: CSVLRASGNNEQFF
clone_size: -; v_call: TRBV6-1; d_call: -; j_call: TRBJ2-1; cdr3_nt: TGTGCCATCCTTCGGGGCAGCGGGAATGAGCAGTTCTTC; cdr3_aa: CAILRGSGNEQFF
clone_size: -; v_call: TRBV4-1; d_call: TRBD2; j_call: TRBJ2-7; cdr3_nt: TGCGCCAGCAGCCAAGCGTGGAGCGGGAGGGGCGTCTACGAGCAGTACTTC; cdr3_aa: CASSQAWSGRGVYEQYF
clone_size: -; v_call: TRBV7-9; d_call: TRBD2; j_call: TRBJ2-7; cdr3_nt: TGTGCCAGCAGCCTACCTTTAGCGGGAGGGCCCCCTCTCGAGCAGTACTTC; cdr3_aa: CASSLPLAGGPPLEQYF
clone_size: -; v_call: TRBV28; d_call: -; j_call: TRBJ2-7; cdr3_nt: TGTGCCAGCAGTGACCCGTTGGGGAGGTCCTACGAGCAGTACTTC; cdr3_aa: CASSDPLGRSYEQYF
clone_size: few; v_call: TRBV19; d_call: TRBD1; j_call: TRBJ1-5; cdr3_nt: TGTGCCAGTAGATCGGGACAGCGCGATAGCAATCAGCCCCAGCATTTT; cdr3_aa: CASRSGQRDSNQPQHF
clone_size: -; v_call: TRBV6-5; d_call: TRBD2; j_call: TRBJ2-7; cdr3_nt: TGTGCCAGCAGCCTGGGGGGGGTGTCCTACGAGCAGTACTTC; cdr3_aa: CASSLGGVSYEQYF
clone_size: -; v_call: TRBV28; d_call: TRBD1; j_call: TRBJ2-3; cdr3_nt: TGTGCCAGCAGTCCTGGGGACAGGGGATCAGATACGCAGTATTTT; cdr3_aa: CASSPGDRGSDTQYF
clone_size: -; v_call: TRBV18; d_call: -; j_call: TRBJ1-1; cdr3_nt: TGTGCCAGCTCACCACGGGGGCGCGTCACTGAAGCTTTCTTT; cdr3_aa: CASSPRGRVTEAFF
clone_size: -; v_call: TRBV13; d_call: TRBD2; j_call: TRBJ2-1; cdr3_nt: TGTGCCAGCAGCCTCCTGGGGCTAGCGGAAAACAATGAGCAGTTCTTC; cdr3_aa: CASSLLGLAENNEQFF
clone_size: -; v_call: TRBV2; d_call: -; j_call: TRBJ1-2; cdr3_nt: TGTGCCAGCAGGGATGACAGGAGCTATGGCTACACCTTC; cdr3_aa: CASRDDRSYGYTF
clone_size: -; v_call: TRBV10-3; d_call: TRBD2; j_call: TRBJ2-7; cdr3_nt: TGTGCCATCAGGCCAGCGGGAGGCGTACTTAACGAGCAGTACTTC; cdr3_aa: CAIRPAGGVLNEQYF
clone_size: -; v_call: TRBV7-9; d_call: -; j_call: TRBJ1-2; cdr3_nt: TGTGCCAGCAGCTTAACAGGGTTAGGCTACACCTTC; cdr3_aa: CASSLTGLGYTF
clone_size: once; v_call: TRBV7-8; d_call: -; j_call: TRBJ2-3; cdr3_nt: TGTGCCAGCAGCTCAAAGCTGCGGTATAGCACAGATACGCAGTATTTT; cdr3_aa: CASSSKLRYSTDTQYF
clone_size: -; v_call: TRBV6-1; d_call: -; j_call: TRBJ1-4; cdr3_nt: TGTGCCAGCAGAGACGGGGGGCGGGGCGAAAAACTGTTTTTT; cdr3_aa: CASRDGGRGEKLFF
clone_size: -; v_call: TRBV6-5; d_call: -; j_call: TRBJ1-1; cdr3_nt: TGTGCCAGCAGTTACACGCGGGCCCTGAACACTGAAGCTTTCTTT; cdr3_aa: CASSYTRALNTEAFF
clone_size: -; v_call: TRBV27; d_call: -; j_call: TRBJ1-5; cdr3_nt: TGTGCCAGCAGTTGGGACACTAGACAGCCCCAGCATTTT; cdr3_aa: CASSWDTRQPQHF
clone_size: -; v_call: TRBV12-5; d_call: -; j_call: TRBJ2-5; cdr3_nt: TGTGCTAGTGGTTTGGGAGACAGTACGCAAGAGACCCAGTACTTC; cdr3_aa: CASGLGDSTQETQYF
clone_size: -; v_call: TRBV5-5; d_call: -; j_call: TRBJ1-1; cdr3_nt: TGTGCCAGCAGCTTGTTAGTCAGGGCCACTGAAGCTTTCTTT; cdr3_aa: CASSLLVRATEAFF
clone_size: -; v_call: TRBV7-2; d_call: -; j_call: TRBJ1-3; cdr3_nt: TGTGCCAGCTCCCGGCGGGAAACTCCGACCCTCTCTGGAAACACCATATATTTT; cdr3_aa: CASSRRETPTLSGNTIYF